The 18 T cell receptor beta chains presented below share a single source sample, sequenced in a study of blood T cell repertoires in COVID-19. The data were produced by immunoSEQ multiplex PCR, yet TCRdb's version contains in-frame clones alone and is incomplete. The sample has some 120,000 clones, approximately 83% seen once. Sequencing input: peripheral blood. Receptors originate from a man aged 80 or over with active or convalescent COVID-19.

V is TRBV6-2 or TRBV6-3 and J is TRBJ2-6, with 12 positions matching TRBD2. The J segment lost 4 bases and the V segment lost 5 bases, leaving 6 bases of the junction unmatched. Germline V gives CDR1 MNHEY, CDR2 SVGEGT. The length of the CDR3 is 17 residues. CDR3 in DNA: TGTGCCAGCAGTCCCGGACTAGCGGGGTCCGGGGCCAACGTCCTGACTTTC. It codes for CASSPGLAGSGANVLTF.

V and J are TRBV5-1 and TRBJ1-1; 9 positions agree with TRBD1. The CDR3 spans 15 residues. CDR1 and CDR2 from the germline V gene are SGHRS and YFSETQ. V lost 4 bases to trimming and J lost 5 bases; unmatched junction nucleotides: 9. The CDR3 protein is CASSVTGGRRTEAFF. CDR3 in DNA: TGCGCCAGCAGCGTTACAGGGGGCAGGAGAACTGAAGCTTTCTTT.

The gene calls are TRBV15 and TRBJ2-1, with 9 bases identical to TRBD2. Looked up from germline, CDR1 is LNHNV and CDR2 is YYDKDF (reference sequence). V dropped 1 base and J dropped 4; count of bases not matched to a gene: 5. CDR3 length: 16 amino acids. The chain's CDR3 is CATSRGTSGPYNEQFF. DNA of the CDR3: TGTGCCACCAGCAGAGGAACTAGCGGGCCTTACAATGAGCAGTTCTTC.

The chain carries TRBV19 and TRBJ1-6; 8 positions match TRBD1. This CDR3 region has 17 residues. Trimming cost V 1 base and J 0 bases; bases outside gene matches: 2. In germline, CDR1 is LNHDA, CDR2 SQIVND (reference sequence). In nucleotides, the CDR3 is TGTGCCAGTAGTATAGGACAGGGGAGCTCCTATAATTCACCCCTCCACTTT. It encodes CASSIGQGSSYNSPLHF.

The rearrangement joins TRBV2 to TRBJ2-7, with TRBD2 identical over 10 bases. Germline trimming cut 6 bases from V and 2 bases from J; bases unmatched to any gene: 10. CDR1 SNHLY and CDR2 FYNNEI come from the germline V gene. CDR3 length: 16 amino acids. CDR3 region: CASSAPVAGGTYEQYF. In DNA form, the CDR3 reads TGTGCCAGCAGCGCCCCAGTAGCGGGGGGAACCTACGAGCAGTACTTC.

This chain connects TRBV5-1 to TRBJ2-7; 9 nucleotides line up with TRBD2. Germline V gene lookup returns CDR1 SGHRS and CDR2 YFSETQ. Unmatched junction bases numbered 10, after V lost 4 bases and J lost 5 bases. CDR3 length: 15 residues. CDR3 protein: CASSPRNVAGDEQYF. Written as DNA, the CDR3 is TGCGCCAGCAGCCCCCGCAATGTAGCGGGAGACGAGCAGTACTTC.

This chain uses TRBV7-2 with TRBJ2-2; D might be TRBD2 (5 bases). V gave up 1 base and J gave up 3 bases, with 9 bases separating them. CDR1 is SGHTA and CDR2 is FQGNSA in the germline V gene. The length of the CDR3 is 15 residues. CDR3 residues: CASSLVRGYTGELFF. In nucleotides, the CDR3 is TGTGCCAGCAGCTTAGTTCGGGGTTACACCGGGGAGCTGTTTTTT.

V usage is TRBV11-3 and J usage is TRBJ1-6, with 7 bases identical to TRBD1. V was clipped by 4 bases and J by 5 bases; unmatched bases: 5. The length of the CDR3 is 15 residues. Germline CDR1 is SGHNT and CDR2 is YENEEA. CDR3: CASSSGQFNNSPLHF. As DNA, the CDR3 is TGTGCCAGCAGCTCGGGACAGTTTAATAATTCACCCCTCCACTTT.

This CDR3 reads CASSPSMASGYNEQFF. In DNA, the CDR3 is TGTGCCAGCAGCCCCTCCATGGCTAGCGGGTACAATGAGCAGTTCTTC. V usage is TRBV7-2 and J usage is TRBJ2-1; 8 nucleotides agree with TRBD2. Germline loops: CDR1 SGHTA, CDR2 FQGNSA. V lost 5 bases, J lost 4 bases, and 10 bases stayed unmatched. This CDR3 has 16 amino acids.

This chain connects TRBV2 to TRBJ2-5, with TRBD2 matching 11 bases. CDR3 length: 17 residues. Trimming cost V 3 bases and J 5 bases; bases outside gene matches: 11. Germline lookup yields CDR1 SNHLY and CDR2 FYNNEI. The CDR3 sequence is CASSEGLAGGFVETQYF. The CDR3 DNA follows: TGTGCCAGCAGTGAGGGGCTAGCGGGGGGTTTTGTTGAGACCCAGTACTTC. The variable domain in full, completed from reference TRBV2 and TRBJ2-5, reads EPEVTQTPSHQVTQMGQEVILRCVPISNHLYFYWYRQILGQKVEFLVSFYNNEISEKSEIFDDQFSVERPDGSNFTLKIRSTKLEDSAMYFCASSEGLAGGFVETQYFGPGTRLLVL.

V usage is TRBV5-4 and J usage is TRBJ2-5; a possible D gene is TRBD2 (7 bases). Per the germline V gene, CDR1 is SGHNT and CDR2 is YYREEE (reference sequence). CDR3 length equals 15 residues. V shed 2 bases and J shed 4 bases, with 15 bases lying between them. The CDR3 is CASSFRRGGGETQYF. The CDR3, as DNA: TGTGCCAGCAGCTTTCGGAGGGGAGGGGGAGAGACCCAGTACTTC.

The V gene is TRBV5-4, the J gene TRBJ1-2; D possibly corresponds to TRBD1 (6 bases). Trimming left V 0 bases short and J 2 bases short, with 11 bases between. This CDR3 is 15 amino acids long. Germline V lookup: CDR1 SGHNT, CDR2 YYREEE (reference sequence). CDR3 protein: CASSLDGRGNYGYTF. Written as DNA, the CDR3 is TGTGCCAGCAGCTTGGACGGCAGGGGAAACTATGGCTACACCTTC.

The J gene is TRBJ2-7, the V gene TRBV5-1; D is ambiguous. CDR1 SGHRS and CDR2 YFSETQ come from the germline V gene. The CDR3 is 15 residues long. The V gene lost 3 bases and the J gene lost 1 base, with 14 bases spanning the gap. The chain's CDR3 is CASSSRPEKSYEQYF. The CDR3, as DNA: TGCGCCAGCAGCTCGCGGCCAGAGAAGTCCTACGAGCAGTACTTC.

This chain connects TRBV28 to TRBJ1-5; 12 positions agree with TRBD1. Germline assignment: CDR1 MDHEN and CDR2 SYDVKM. The V and J ends lost 1 base and 6 bases, in that order; junction bases with no gene match: 4. The CDR3 has 16 residues. As DNA, the CDR3 is TGTGCCAGCAGTTTATTAGGGACAGGGGGCTTTCAGCCCCAGCATTTT. Its translation is CASSLLGTGGFQPQHF.

As DNA, the CDR3 is TGTGCCATCAGTGAAAACAGGGCCACTGAAGCTTTCTTT. It is translated as CAISENRATEAFF. The chain links TRBV10-3 to TRBJ1-1; a possible D gene is TRBD1 (6 bases). CDR1 is ENHRY, CDR2 SYGVKD, per germline. The CDR3 consists of 13 residues. V lost 3 bases and J lost 4, with 9 bases in between.

V is TRBV11-2 and J is TRBJ1-5, with D hard to call. Deletions cut 0 bases from V and 7 bases from J, with 7 bases between. Germline-derived CDR1 and CDR2 are SGHAT and FQNNGV. The CDR3 is made up of 13 amino acids. The DNA of the CDR3 is TGTGCCAGCAGCTTAGAAGGAGAGCAGCCCCAGCATTTT. Its translation: CASSLEGEQPQHF. The full variable domain, in which reference TRBV11-2 and TRBJ1-5 provide the parts outside the CDR3, is EAGVAQSPRYKIIEKRQSVAFWCNPISGHATLYWYQQILGQGPKLLIQFQNNGVVDDSQLPKDRFSAERLKGVDSTLKIQPAKLEDSAVYLCASSLEGEQPQHFGDGTRLSIL.

V gene TRBV5-1 combines with J gene TRBJ1-6, with 10 bases lining up with TRBD1. The CDR3 sequence is 16 residues long. Germline CDR1 is SGHRS and CDR2 is YFSETQ. V was pared by 0 bases and J by 7 bases, with 4 bases of the junction left unmatched. CDR3 sequence reads: CASSLGQGAWNSPLHF. The CDR3 nucleotides read TGCGCCAGCAGCTTGGGACAGGGGGCGTGGAATTCACCCCTCCACTTT.

This rearrangement joins TRBV24-1 to TRBJ2-3; possibly TRBD1 for D (5 bases). The CDR3 runs 16 residues. Germline lookup yields CDR1 KGHDR and CDR2 SFDVKD. Trimming left V 3 bases short and J 5 bases short, with 17 bases between. The CDR3, as DNA: TGTGCCACCAGTGATCCTAAGAAGGGGTGGAAAGATACGCAGTATTTT. It is translated as CATSDPKKGWKDTQYF.